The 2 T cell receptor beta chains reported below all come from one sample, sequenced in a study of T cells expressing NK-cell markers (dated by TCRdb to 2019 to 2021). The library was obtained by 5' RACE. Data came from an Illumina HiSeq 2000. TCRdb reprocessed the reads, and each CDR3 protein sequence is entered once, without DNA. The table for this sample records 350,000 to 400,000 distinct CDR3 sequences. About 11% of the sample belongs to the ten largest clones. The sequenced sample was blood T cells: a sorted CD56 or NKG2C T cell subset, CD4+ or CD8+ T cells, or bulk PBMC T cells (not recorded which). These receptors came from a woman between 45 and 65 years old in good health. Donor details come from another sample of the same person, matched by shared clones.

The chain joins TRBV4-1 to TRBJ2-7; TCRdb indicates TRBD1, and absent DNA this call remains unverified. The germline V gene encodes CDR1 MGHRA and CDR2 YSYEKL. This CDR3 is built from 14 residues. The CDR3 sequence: CASSQGRGRHEQYF.

The CDR3 spells CSGAWEWDTEAFF. This chain uses TRBV29-1 with TRBJ1-1. Germline lookup yields CDR1 SQVTM and CDR2 ANQGSEA. The CDR3 runs to 13 residues. Complete variable domain (other parts from reference TRBV29-1 and TRBJ1-1): SAVISQKPSRDICQRGTSLTIQCQVDSQVTMMFWYRQQPGQSLTLIATANQGSEATYESGFVIDKFPISRPNLTFSTLTVSNMSPEDSSIYLCSGAWEWDTEAFFGQGTRLTVV.